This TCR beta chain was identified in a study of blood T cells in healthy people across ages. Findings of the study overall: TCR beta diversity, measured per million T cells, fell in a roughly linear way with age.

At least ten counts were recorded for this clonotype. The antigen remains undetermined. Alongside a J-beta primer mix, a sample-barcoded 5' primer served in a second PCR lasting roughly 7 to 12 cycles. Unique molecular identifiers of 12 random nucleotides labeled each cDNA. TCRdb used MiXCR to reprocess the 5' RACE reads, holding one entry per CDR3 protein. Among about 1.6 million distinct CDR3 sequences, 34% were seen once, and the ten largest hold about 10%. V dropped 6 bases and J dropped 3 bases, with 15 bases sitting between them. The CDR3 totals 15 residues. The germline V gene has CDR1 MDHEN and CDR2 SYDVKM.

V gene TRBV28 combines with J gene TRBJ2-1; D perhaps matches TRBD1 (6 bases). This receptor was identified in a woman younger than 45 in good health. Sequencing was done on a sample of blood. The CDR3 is CASSSLRGSYNEQFF. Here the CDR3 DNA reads TGTGCCAGCAGCTCCCTCAGGGGTAGCTACAATGAGCAGTTCTTC. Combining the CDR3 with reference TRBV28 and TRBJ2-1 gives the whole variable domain DVKVTQSSRYLVKRTGEKVFLECVQDMDHENMFWYRQDPGLGLRLIYFSYDVKMKEKGDIPEGYSVSREKKERFSLILESASTNQTSMYLCASSSLRGSYNEQFFGPGTRLTVL.